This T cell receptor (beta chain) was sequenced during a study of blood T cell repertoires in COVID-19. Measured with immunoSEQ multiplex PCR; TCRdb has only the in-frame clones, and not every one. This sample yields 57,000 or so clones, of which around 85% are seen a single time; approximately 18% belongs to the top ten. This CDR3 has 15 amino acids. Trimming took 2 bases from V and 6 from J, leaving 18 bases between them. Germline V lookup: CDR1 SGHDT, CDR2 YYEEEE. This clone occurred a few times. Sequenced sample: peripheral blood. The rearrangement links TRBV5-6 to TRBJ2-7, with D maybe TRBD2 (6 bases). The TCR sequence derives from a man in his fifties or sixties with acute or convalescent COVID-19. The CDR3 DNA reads TGTGCCAGCAGCTTTAGCGGTCCTTCTCCCCTCGAGCAGTACTTC. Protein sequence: CASSFSGPSPLEQYF.